Sequencing of this TCR beta chain was carried out in a study of cytomegalovirus exposure and HLA in healthy donors. The PCR ran on 60 Vbeta and 13 Jbeta primers. Study processing details: Among the unique TCR beta chains that a later analysis counted, 70 million to 85 million in all, 10 million to 11 million were shared. Measured with immunoSEQ multiplex PCR; TCRdb has only the in-frame clones, and not every one. The D gene and trimming were derived from the DNA, and the V and J assignments and clone size from that table. The sample yields about 170,000 clones, approximately 80% seen once. Trimming cost V 4 bases and J 2 bases, with 19 bases left between them. Germline V gives CDR1 MGHRA, CDR2 YSYEKL. This CDR3 spans 17 amino acids.

The TCR originated in a woman aged 18-30 years in good health and CMV-seronegative. V usage is TRBV4-1 and J usage is TRBJ2-3, with D tentatively TRBD2 (7 bases). Sequenced material: PBMCs. This chain's CDR3 is CASSLRRGGAYTDTQYF. The CDR3 DNA reads as TGCGCCAGCAGCCTAAGGAGGGGGGGAGCCTACACAGATACGCAGTATTTT.